This T cell receptor (beta chain) came from a study of blood T cells in healthy people across ages. A second PCR, run for roughly 7 to 11 cycles, used a sample-barcoded 5' primer plus a J-beta primer mix. TCRdb ran MiXCR on the 5' RACE reads and lists one entry per CDR3 protein. In the table there are some 1.5 million distinct CDR3 sequences, 25% to 30% of which are singletons. This CDR3 spans 15 amino acids. The germline CDR1 and CDR2 sequences are LGHDT and YNNKEL (reference sequence). V was shortened by 5 bases and J by 2 bases, with 15 bases between the two germline ends. The receptor comes from a woman aged 25 to 39 in good health. The gene calls are TRBV3-1 and TRBJ1-2; unclear D gene. The specimen sequenced was blood. The CDR3 protein is CASSSVGEKNYGYTF. The CDR3 bases are TGTGCCAGCAGCTCTGTCGGGGAGAAGAACTATGGCTACACCTTC.